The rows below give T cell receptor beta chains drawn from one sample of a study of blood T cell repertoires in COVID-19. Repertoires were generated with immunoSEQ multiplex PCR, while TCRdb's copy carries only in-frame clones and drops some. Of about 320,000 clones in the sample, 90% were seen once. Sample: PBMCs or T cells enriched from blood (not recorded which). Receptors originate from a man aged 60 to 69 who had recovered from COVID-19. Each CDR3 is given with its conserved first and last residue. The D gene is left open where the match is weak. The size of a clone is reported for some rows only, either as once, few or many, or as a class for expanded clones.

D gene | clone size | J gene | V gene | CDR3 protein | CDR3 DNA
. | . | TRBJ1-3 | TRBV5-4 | CASSLQGSGNTIYF | TGTGCCAGCAGCTTGCAGGGTTCTGGAAACACCATATATTTT
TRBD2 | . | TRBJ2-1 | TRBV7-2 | CASSLVSSGSEFF | TGTGCCAGCAGCTTAGTCTCTAGCGGGAGTGAGTTCTTC
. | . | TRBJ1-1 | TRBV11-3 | CASSLDRDEAFF | TGTGCCAGCAGCTTAGATCGGGATGAAGCTTTCTTT
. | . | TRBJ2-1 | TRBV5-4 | CASSLGGVANNEQFF | TGTGCCAGCAGCTTGGGGGGAGTGGCTAACAATGAGCAGTTCTTC
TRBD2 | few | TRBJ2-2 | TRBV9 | CASSAGLAGSYTGELFF | TGTGCCAGCAGCGCGGGACTAGCGGGGTCGTACACCGGGGAGCTGTTTTTT
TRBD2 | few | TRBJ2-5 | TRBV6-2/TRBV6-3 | CASSYGSGGALPQYF | TGTGCCAGCAGTTACGGGAGCGGGGGGGCCCTGCCCCAGTACTTC
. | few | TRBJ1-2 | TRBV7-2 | CASSYTGQSTYGYTF | TGTGCCAGCAGTTACACAGGACAGTCGACCTATGGCTACACCTTC
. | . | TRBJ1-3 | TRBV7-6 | CASSLGGGAYTIYF | TGTGCCAGCAGCCTCGGGGGTGGGGCGTACACCATATATTTT
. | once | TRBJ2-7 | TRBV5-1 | CASSLSTGYEQYF | TGCGCCAGCAGCCTGTCGACAGGCTACGAGCAGTACTTC
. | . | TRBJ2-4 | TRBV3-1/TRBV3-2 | CASSPGKWGIQYF | TGTGCCAGCAGCCCAGGGAAGTGGGGCATTCAGTACTTC
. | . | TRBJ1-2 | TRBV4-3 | CASSQLTDGLYGYTF | TGCGCCAGCAGCCAATTGACAGACGGTCTTTATGGCTACACCTTC
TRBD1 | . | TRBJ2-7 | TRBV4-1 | CASSHRTGPYEQYF | TGCGCCAGCAGCCACAGGACAGGGCCCTACGAGCAGTACTTC
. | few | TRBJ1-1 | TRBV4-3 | CASSQEVRGMNTEAFF | TGCGCCAGCAGCCAAGAAGTGAGGGGGATGAACACTGAAGCTTTCTTT
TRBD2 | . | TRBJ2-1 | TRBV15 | CATSRDGRLEFF | TGTGCCACCAGCAGAGACGGGAGGCTCGAGTTCTTC
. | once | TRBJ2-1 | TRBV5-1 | CASSFRDSGGEQFF | TGCGCCAGCAGCTTCAGGGACTCCGGGGGTGAGCAGTTCTTC
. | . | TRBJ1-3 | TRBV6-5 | CASRYSSTIYF | TGTGCCAGCAGGTACTCCTCCACCATATATTTT
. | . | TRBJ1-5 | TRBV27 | CASREIGQSNQPQHF | TGTGCCAGCAGAGAAATCGGACAGAGCAATCAGCCCCAGCATTTT